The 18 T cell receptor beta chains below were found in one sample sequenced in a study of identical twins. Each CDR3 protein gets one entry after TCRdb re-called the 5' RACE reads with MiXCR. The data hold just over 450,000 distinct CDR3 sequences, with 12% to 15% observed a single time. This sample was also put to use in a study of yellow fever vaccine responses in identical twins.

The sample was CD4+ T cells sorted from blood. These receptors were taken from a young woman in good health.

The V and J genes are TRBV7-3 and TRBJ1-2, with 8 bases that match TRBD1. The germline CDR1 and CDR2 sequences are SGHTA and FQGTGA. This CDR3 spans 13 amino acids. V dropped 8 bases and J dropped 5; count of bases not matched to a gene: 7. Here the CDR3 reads CASGQTGVYGYTF. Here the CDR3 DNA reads TGTGCCAGCGGTCAGACAGGGGTTTATGGCTACACCTTC.

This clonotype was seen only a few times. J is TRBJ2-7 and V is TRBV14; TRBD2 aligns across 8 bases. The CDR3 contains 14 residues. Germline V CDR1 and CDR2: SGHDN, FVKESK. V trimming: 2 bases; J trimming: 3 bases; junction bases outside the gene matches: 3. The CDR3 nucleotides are TGTGCCAGCAGCCAACGTGGGACTAGCTACGAGCAGTACTTC. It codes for CASSQRGTSYEQYF.

CDR3 residues: CASSYQQGIETQYF. DNA of the CDR3: TGCGCCAGCAGCTATCAACAGGGGATTGAGACCCAGTACTTC. The chain is built from TRBV5-1 and TRBJ2-5, with 7 positions matching TRBD1. This CDR3 is 14 amino acids long. The germline gives CDR1 SGHRS, CDR2 YFSETQ. V lost 3 bases to trimming and J lost 5 bases; unmatched junction nucleotides: 7.

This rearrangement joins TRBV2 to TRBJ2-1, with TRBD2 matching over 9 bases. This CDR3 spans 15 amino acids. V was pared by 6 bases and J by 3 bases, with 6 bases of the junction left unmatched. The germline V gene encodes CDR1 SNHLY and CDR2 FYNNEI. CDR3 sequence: CASRRLAEFYNEQFF. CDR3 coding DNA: TGTGCCAGCAGGCGACTAGCGGAGTTCTACAATGAGCAGTTCTTC.

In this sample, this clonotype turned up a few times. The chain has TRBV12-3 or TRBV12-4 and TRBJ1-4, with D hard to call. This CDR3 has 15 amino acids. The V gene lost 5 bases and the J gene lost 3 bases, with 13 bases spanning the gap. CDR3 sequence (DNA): TGTGCCAGCAGTCCCCCTGCGAGGGCTAATGAAAAACTGTTTTTT. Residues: CASSPPARANEKLFF.

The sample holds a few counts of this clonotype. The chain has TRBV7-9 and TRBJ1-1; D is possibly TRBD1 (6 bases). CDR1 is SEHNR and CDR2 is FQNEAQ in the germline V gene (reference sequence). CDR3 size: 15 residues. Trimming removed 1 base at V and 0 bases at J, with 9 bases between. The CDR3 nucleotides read TGTGCCAGCAGCTTAGATGGACAGATGAACACTGAAGCTTTCTTT. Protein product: CASSLDGQMNTEAFF.

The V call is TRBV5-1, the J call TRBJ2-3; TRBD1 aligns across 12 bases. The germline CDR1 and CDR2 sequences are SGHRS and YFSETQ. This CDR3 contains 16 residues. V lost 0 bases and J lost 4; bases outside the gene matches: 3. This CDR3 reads CASSLDGTGGSDTQYF. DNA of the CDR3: TGCGCCAGCAGCTTGGACGGGACAGGGGGCTCAGATACGCAGTATTTT.

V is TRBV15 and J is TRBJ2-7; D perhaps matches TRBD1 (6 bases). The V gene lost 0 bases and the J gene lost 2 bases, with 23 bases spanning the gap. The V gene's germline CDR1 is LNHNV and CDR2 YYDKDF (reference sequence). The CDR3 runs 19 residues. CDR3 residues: CATSRDPPYAGTRPYEQYF. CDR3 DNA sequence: TGTGCCACCAGCAGAGATCCCCCGTACGCCGGGACACGGCCCTACGAGCAGTACTTC.

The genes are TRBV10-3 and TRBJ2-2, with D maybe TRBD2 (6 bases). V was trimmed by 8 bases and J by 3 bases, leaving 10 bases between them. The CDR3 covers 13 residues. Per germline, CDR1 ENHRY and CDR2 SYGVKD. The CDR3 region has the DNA TGTGCCATCCGGGACTCTCACACCGGGGAGCTGTTTTTT. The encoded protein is CAIRDSHTGELFF.

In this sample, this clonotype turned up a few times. As DNA, the CDR3 is TGTGCCAGCAGCTCACAGGCGGGAGGTTCCTACGAGCAGTACTTC. Encoded protein: CASSSQAGGSYEQYF. The V and J genes are TRBV7-8 and TRBJ2-7; TRBD2 agrees at 8 bases. The CDR3 contains 15 residues. The V segment lost 4 bases and the J segment 1 base; nucleotides outside the gene matches: 6. Looked up from germline, CDR1 is SGHVS and CDR2 is FQNEAQ.

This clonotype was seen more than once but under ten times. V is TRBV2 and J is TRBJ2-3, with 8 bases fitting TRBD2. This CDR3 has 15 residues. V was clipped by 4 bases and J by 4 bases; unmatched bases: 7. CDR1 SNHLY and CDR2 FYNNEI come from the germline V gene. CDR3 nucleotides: TGTGCCAGCAGTGTCTCGGGACTAGGTTCAGATACGCAGTATTTT. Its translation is CASSVSGLGSDTQYF.

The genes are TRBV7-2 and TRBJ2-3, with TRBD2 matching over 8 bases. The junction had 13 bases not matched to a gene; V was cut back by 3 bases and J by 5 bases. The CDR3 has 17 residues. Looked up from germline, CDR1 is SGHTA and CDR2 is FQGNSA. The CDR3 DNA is TGTGCCAGCAGCTTCGTCGAGTTTCTAGCGGGCAAAGATACGCAGTATTTT. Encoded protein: CASSFVEFLAGKDTQYF.

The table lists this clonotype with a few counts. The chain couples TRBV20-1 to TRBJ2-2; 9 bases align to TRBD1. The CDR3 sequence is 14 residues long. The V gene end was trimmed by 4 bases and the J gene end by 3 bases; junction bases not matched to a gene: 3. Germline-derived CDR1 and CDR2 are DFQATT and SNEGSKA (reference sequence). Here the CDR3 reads CSAKWDRDTGELFF. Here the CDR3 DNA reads TGCAGTGCTAAATGGGACAGGGACACCGGGGAGCTGTTTTTT.

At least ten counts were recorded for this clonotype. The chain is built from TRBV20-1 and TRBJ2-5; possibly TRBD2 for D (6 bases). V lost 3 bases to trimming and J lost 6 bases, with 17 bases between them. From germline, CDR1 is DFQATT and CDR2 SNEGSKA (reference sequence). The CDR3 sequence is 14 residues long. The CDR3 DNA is TGCAGTGCTAGTCTAGCTAGCGTATGGCAGACCCAGTACTTC. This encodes CSASLASVWQTQYF.

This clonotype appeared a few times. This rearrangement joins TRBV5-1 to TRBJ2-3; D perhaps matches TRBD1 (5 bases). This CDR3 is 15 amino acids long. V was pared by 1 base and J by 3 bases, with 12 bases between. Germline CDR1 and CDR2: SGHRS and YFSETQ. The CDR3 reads CASSLWAGSTDTQYF. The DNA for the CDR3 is TGCGCCAGCAGCTTGTGGGCAGGGTCTACAGATACGCAGTATTTT.

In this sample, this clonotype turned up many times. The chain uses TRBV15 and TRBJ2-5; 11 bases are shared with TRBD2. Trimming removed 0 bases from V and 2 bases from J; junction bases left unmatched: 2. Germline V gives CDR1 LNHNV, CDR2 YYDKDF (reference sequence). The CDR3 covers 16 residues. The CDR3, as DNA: TGTGCCACCAGCAGAGATTTAGCGGGGGGGCAAGAGACCCAGTACTTC. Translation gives CATSRDLAGGQETQYF.

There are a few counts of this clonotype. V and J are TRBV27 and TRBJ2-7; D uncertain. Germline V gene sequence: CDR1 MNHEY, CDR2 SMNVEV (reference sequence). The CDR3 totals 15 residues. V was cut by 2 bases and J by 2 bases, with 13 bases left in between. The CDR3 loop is CASSLRMMETYEQYF. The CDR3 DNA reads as TGTGCCAGCAGTTTAAGAATGATGGAAACCTACGAGCAGTACTTC.

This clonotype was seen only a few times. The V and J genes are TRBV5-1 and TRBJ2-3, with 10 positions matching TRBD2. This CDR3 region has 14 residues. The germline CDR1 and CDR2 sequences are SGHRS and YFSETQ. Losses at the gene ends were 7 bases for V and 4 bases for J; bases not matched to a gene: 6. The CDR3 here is CASAAGGPSDTQYF. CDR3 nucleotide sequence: TGCGCCAGCGCAGCGGGGGGGCCATCAGATACGCAGTATTTT.